The 8 T cell receptor beta chains given below trace back to one sample, sequenced in a study of blood T cell repertoires in COVID-19 (TCRdb year 2020). The library was produced with the immunoSEQ multiplex PCR assay. TCRdb mirrors the immuneACCESS table, restricted to in-frame sequences. Some clones are absent from its copies; in checked studies, under half trace to an unresolved V gene, and the reason for the others is unknown. This sample is represented by more than 80,000 clones; about 64% of them were singletons. Clones ranked in the top ten supply approximately 0.9% of the sample. Sequencing was performed on peripheral blood. The receptors originated from a human donor with acute or convalescent COVID-19. The donor label of this sample is uncertain.

This clone was seen just once. This chain connects TRBV9 to TRBJ2-7; D is unresolved. In germline, CDR1 is SGDLS, CDR2 YYNGEE. Trimming removed 3 bases from V and 7 bases from J, with 8 bases in between. This CDR3 region has 11 residues. CDR3 nucleotides: TGTGCCAGCAGCGCCCGAGCGGAGCAGTACGTC. This translates into CASSARAEQYV.

This chain uses TRBV7-2 with TRBJ1-6, with a weak D call TRBD1 (5 bases). Trimming left V 3 bases short and J 9 bases short, with 12 bases between. CDR3 size: 14 residues. CDR1 and CDR2 from the germline V gene are SGHTA and FQGNSA. The CDR3 protein is CASSFGGVGSPLHF. CDR3 bases: TGTGCCAGCAGCTTTGGGGGGGTGGGTTCACCCCTCCACTTT.

This clone was detected once. For the CDR3, the DNA is TGCGCCAGCAGTTCCGGGACAGGGGGTATCGGAAACACCATATATTTT. Its protein product is CASSSGTGGIGNTIYF. The V and J genes are TRBV5-1 and TRBJ1-3; 11 nucleotides match TRBD1. The length of the CDR3 is 16 residues. V was pared by 5 bases and J by 4 bases, with 8 bases of the junction left unmatched. Germline V gene lookup returns CDR1 SGHRS and CDR2 YFSETQ.

The chain joins TRBV28 to TRBJ1-2; 9 bases align to TRBD1. Looked up from germline, CDR1 is MDHEN and CDR2 is SYDVKM. The CDR3 contains 17 residues. Trimming at V came to 4 bases and at J to 8 bases, leaving 17 bases not matched to a gene. The CDR3, as DNA: TGTGCCAGCAGTTCTAGGTCCGGGACAGGGTTCTTCGGGGGCTACACCTTC. Its translation: CASSSRSGTGFFGGYTF.

This clone was picked up a small number of times. V gene TRBV7-8 combines with J gene TRBJ1-5; a weak D match, TRBD1 (5 bases). The CDR3 is 13 residues long. CDR1 SGHVS and CDR2 FQNEAQ come from the germline V gene. Trimming shortened V by 3 bases and J by 6 bases, and 9 bases separated the two germline ends. CDR3 coding DNA: TGTGCCAGCAGCTTTCAGGGCGGTCAGCCCCAGCATTTT. It is translated as CASSFQGGQPQHF.

The chain uses TRBV6-6 and TRBJ1-1; TRBD1 aligns across 9 bases. The CDR3 consists of 16 residues. Per the germline V gene, CDR1 is MNHNY and CDR2 is SVGAGI (reference sequence). The V and J ends lost 5 bases and 0 bases, in that order; junction bases with no gene match: 7. For the CDR3, the DNA is TGTGCCAGCAGTCAACCGGGACAGGGTCTGAACACTGAAGCTTTCTTT. As protein: CASSQPGQGLNTEAFF.

A note on this clone: Different DNA sequences within this sample yield the same CDR3. The chain recombines TRBV20-1 with TRBJ1-2, with 7 nucleotides matching TRBD1. There are 11 residues in the CDR3. Looked up from germline, CDR1 is DFQATT and CDR2 is SNEGSKA (reference sequence). V shed 4 bases and J 4 bases; nucleotides not matched to a gene: 0. Written as DNA, the CDR3 is TGCAGTGCTACAGGGGGCTATGGCTACACCTTC. This gives the protein CSATGGYGYTF.

V is TRBV28 and J is TRBJ1-2; D is uncertain. The CDR3 contains 15 residues. Trimming took off 6 bases at V and 0 bases at J, with 14 bases between the two ends. Germline-derived CDR1 and CDR2 are MDHEN and SYDVKM. CDR3 sequence: CASSPPNRANYGYTF. The CDR3 nucleotides are TGTGCCAGCAGCCCCCCAAACAGAGCTAACTATGGCTACACCTTC.